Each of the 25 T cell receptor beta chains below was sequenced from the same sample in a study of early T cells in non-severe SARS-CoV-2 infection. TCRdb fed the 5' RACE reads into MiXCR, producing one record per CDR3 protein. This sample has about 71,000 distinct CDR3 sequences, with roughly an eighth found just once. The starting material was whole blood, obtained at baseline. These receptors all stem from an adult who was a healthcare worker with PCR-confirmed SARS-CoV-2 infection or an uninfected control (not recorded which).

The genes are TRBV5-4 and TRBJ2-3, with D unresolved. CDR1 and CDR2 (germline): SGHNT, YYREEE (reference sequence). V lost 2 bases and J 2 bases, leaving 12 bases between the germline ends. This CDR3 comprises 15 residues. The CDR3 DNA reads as TGTGCCAGCAGCTTAGAGGACCCGCTCACAGATACGCAGTATTTT. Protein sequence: CASSLEDPLTDTQYF.

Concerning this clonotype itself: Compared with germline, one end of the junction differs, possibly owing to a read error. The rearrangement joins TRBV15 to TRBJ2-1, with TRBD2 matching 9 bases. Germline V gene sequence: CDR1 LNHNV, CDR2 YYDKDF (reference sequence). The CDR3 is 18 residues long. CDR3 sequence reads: CATSRDRASGTSYNEQFF. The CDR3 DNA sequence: TGCGCCACCAGCAGAGATCGGGCTAGCGGGACCTCCTACAATGAGCAGTTCTTC.

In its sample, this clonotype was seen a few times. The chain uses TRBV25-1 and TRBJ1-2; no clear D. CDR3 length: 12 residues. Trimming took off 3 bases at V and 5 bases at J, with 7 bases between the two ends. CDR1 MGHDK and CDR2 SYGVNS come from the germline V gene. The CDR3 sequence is CASSEYGYGYTF. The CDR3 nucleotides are TGTGCCAGCAGTGAGTACGGATATGGCTACACCTTC.

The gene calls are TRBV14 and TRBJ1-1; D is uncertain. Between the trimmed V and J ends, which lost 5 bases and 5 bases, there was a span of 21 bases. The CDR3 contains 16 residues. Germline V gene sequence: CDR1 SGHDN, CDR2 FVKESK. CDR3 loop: CASSAIRVALGTEAFF. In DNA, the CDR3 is TGTGCCAGCAGCGCTATTCGGGTAGCGCTGGGAACTGAAGCTTTCTTT.

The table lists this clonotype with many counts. The chain's CDR3 is CASSLDGSSYNEQFF. CDR3 bases: TGTGCCAGCAGCTTGGACGGGAGCTCCTACAATGAGCAGTTCTTC. The genes are TRBV5-4 and TRBJ2-1; a weak D match, TRBD2 (6 bases). This CDR3 has 15 amino acids. V was shortened by 0 bases and J by 0 bases, with 7 bases between the two germline ends. Germline values: CDR1 SGHNT, CDR2 YYREEE (reference sequence). Combining the CDR3 with reference TRBV5-4 and TRBJ2-1 gives the whole variable domain ETGVTQSPTHLIKTRGQQVTLRCSSQSGHNTVSWYQQALGQGPQFIFQYYREEENGRGNFPPRFSGLQFPNYSSELNVNALELDDSALYLCASSLDGSSYNEQFFGPGTRLTVL.

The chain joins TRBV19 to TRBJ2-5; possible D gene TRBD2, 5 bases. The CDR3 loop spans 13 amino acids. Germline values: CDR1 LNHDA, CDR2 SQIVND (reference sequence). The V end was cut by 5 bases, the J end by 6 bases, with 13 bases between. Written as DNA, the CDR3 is TGTGCCAGTAGTGCTGGTTACGGGAAGACCCAGTACTTC. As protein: CASSAGYGKTQYF.

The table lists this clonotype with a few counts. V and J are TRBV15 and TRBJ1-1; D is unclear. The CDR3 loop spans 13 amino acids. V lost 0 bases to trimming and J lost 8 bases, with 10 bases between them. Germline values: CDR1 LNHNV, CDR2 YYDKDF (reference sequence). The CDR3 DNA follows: TGTGCCACCAGCAGAGAACGGGGTCTAGAAGCTTTCTTT. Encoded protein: CATSRERGLEAFF.

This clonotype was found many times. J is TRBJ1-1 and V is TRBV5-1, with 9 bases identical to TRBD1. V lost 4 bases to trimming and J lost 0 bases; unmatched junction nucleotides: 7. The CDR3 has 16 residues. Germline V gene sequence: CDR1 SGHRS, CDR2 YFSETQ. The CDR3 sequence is CASSPGQGRMNTEAFF. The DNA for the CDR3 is TGCGCCAGCAGCCCAGGACAGGGGCGAATGAACACTGAAGCTTTCTTT.

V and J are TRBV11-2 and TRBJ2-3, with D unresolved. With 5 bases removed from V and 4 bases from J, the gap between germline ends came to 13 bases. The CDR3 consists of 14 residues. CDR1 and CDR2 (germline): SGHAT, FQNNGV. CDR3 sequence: CASSPPQPPDTQYF. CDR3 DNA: TGTGCCAGCAGCCCCCCCCAACCCCCAGATACGCAGTATTTT.

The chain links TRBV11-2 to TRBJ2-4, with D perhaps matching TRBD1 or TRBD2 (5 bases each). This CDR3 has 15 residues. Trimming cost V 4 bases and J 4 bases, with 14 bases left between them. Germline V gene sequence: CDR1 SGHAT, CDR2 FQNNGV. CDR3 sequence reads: CASSSPRGSKNIQYF. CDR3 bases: TGTGCCAGCAGCTCCCCCCGGGGCTCGAAAAACATTCAGTACTTC.

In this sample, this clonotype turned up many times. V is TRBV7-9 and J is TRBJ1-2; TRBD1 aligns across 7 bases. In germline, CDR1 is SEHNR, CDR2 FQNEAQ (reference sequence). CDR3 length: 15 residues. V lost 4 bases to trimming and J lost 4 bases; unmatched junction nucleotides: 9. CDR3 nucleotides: TGTGCCAGCAGCTCGGACAGGCGCCTTCCCTATGGCTACACCTTC. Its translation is CASSSDRRLPYGYTF.

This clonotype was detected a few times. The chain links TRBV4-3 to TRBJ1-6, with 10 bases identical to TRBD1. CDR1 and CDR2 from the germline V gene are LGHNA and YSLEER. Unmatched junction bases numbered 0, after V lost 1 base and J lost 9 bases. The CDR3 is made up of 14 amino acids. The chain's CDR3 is CASSQGDRGSPLHF. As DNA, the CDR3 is TGCGCCAGCAGCCAAGGGGACAGGGGTTCACCCCTCCACTTT.

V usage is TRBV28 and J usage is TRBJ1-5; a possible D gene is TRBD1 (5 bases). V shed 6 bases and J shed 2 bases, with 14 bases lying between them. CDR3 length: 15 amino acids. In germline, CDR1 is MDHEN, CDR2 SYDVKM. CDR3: CASSENRGRNQPQHF. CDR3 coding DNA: TGTGCCAGCAGCGAGAACCGGGGACGCAATCAGCCCCAGCATTTT.

The CDR3 loop reads CSATGAYTQYF. The CDR3 region has the DNA TGCAGCGCCACAGGGGCGTACACGCAGTATTTT. The V gene is TRBV29-1, the J gene TRBJ2-3; 7 bases are a match to TRBD1. Losses at the gene ends were 7 bases for V and 9 bases for J; bases not matched to a gene: 7. Per germline, CDR1 SQVTM and CDR2 ANQGSEA. The CDR3 is made up of 11 amino acids.

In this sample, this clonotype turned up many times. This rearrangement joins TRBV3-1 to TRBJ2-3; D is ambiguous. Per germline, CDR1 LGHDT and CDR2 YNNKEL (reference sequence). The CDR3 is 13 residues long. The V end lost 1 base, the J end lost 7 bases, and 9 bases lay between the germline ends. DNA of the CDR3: TGTGCCAGCAGCCAAGGGTCCTTGTATACGCAGTATTTT. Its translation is CASSQGSLYTQYF.

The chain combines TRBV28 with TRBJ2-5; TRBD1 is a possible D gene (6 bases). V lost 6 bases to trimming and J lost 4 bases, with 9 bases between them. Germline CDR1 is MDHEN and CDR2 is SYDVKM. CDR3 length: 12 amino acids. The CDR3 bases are TGTGCCAGCAGCAGGGGACGAGAGACCCAGTACTTC. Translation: CASSRGRETQYF.

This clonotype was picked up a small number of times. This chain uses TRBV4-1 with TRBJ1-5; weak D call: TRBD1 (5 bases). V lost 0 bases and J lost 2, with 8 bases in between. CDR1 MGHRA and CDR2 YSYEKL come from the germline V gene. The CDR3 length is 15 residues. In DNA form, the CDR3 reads TGCGCCAGCAGCCAAGACAGGGTTCGCAATCAGCCCCAGCATTTT. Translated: CASSQDRVRNQPQHF.

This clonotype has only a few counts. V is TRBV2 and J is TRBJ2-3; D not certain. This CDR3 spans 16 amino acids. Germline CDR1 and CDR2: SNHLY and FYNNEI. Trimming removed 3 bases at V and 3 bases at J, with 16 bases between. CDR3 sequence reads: CASSEWSGGTTDTQYF. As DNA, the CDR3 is TGTGCCAGCAGTGAGTGGTCGGGTGGCACGACAGATACGCAGTATTTT.

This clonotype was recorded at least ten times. CDR3 coding DNA: TGTGCCAGCAGCCCGGGACTGATGACCTCTGAAGCTTTCTTT. Its protein product is CASSPGLMTSEAFF. The V gene is TRBV11-2, the J gene TRBJ1-1, with TRBD1 as a possible D gene (5 bases). The V end lost 5 bases, the J end lost 6 bases, and 16 bases lay between the germline ends. Germline-derived CDR1 and CDR2 are SGHAT and FQNNGV. This CDR3 contains 14 residues.

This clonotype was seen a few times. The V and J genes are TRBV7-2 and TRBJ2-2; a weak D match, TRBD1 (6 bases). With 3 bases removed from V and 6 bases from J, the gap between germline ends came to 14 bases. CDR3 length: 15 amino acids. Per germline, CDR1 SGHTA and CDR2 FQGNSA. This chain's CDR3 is CASSFIWGRPGELFF. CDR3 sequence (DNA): TGTGCCAGCAGCTTCATCTGGGGGCGACCCGGGGAGCTGTTTTTT.

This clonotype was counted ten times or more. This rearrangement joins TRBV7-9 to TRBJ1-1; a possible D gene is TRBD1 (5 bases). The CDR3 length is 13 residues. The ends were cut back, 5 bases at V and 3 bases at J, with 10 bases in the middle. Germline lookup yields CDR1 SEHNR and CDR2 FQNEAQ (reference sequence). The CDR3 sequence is CASSSEGYTEAFF. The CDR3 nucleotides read TGTGCCAGCAGCAGTGAGGGGTACACTGAAGCTTTCTTT.

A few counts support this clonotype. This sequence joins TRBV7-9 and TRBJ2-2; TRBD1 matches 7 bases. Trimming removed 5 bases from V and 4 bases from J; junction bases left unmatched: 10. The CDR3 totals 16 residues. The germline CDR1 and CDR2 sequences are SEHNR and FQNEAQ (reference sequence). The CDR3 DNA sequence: TGTGCCAGCAGCCGACCCGGGACAGAAGCCACCGGGGAGCTGTTTTTT. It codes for CASSRPGTEATGELFF.

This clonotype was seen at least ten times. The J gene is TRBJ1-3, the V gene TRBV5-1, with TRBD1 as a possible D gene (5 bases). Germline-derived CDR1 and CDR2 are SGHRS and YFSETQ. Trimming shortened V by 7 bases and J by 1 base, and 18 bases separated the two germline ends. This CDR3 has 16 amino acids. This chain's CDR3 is CASSRGEPQSGNTIYF. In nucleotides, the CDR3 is TGCGCCAGCTCCCGGGGGGAACCACAATCTGGAAACACCATATATTTT.

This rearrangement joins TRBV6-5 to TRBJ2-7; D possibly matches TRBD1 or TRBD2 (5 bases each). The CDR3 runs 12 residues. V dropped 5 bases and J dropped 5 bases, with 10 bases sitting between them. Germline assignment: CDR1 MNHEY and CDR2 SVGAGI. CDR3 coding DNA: TGTGCCAGCAGTCTGGGGGATAACGAGCAGTACTTC. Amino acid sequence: CASSLGDNEQYF.

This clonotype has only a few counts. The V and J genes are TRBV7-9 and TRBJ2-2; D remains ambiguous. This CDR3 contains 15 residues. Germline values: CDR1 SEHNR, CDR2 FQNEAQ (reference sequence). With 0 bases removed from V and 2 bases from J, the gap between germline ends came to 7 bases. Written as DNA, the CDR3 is TGTGCCAGCAGCTTAGCGCTTGTAAACACCGGGGAGCTGTTTTTT. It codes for CASSLALVNTGELFF.